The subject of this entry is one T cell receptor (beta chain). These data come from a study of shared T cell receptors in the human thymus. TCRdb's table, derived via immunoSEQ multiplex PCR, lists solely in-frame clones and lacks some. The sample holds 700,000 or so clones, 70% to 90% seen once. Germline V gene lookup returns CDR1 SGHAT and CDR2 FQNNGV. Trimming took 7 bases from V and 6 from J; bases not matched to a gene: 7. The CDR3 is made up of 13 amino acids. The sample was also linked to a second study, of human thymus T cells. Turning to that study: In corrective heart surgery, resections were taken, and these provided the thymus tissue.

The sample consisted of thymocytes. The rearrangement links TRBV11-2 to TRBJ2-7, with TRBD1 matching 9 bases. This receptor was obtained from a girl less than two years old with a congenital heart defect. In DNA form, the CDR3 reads TGTGCCAGCACCGACCAGGACAGGGGCGAGCAGTACTTC. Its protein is CASTDQDRGEQYF.